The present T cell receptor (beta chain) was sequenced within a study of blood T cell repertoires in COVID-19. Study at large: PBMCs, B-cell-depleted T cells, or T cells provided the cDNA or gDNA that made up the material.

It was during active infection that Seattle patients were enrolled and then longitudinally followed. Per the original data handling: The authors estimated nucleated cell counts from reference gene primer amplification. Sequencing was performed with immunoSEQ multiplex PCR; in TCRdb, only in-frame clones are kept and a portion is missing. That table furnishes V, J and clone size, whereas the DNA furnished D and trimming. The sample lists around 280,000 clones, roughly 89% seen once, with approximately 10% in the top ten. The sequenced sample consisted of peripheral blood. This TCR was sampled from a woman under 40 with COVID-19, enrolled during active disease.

The chain's CDR3 is CASSYLGPRGNTEAFF. The CDR3 DNA reads TGTGCCAGCAGCTACCTGGGCCCAAGGGGGAACACTGAAGCTTTCTTT. The rearrangement joins TRBV11-1 to TRBJ1-1; a possible D gene is TRBD1 (5 bases). CDR3 length: 16 residues. The V gene lost 4 bases and the J gene lost 1 base, with 16 bases spanning the gap. Germline values: CDR1 SGHAT, CDR2 FQDESV (reference sequence). Full variable domain (remainder filled in from reference TRBV11-1 and TRBJ1-1): EAEVAQSPRYKITEKSQAVAFWCDPISGHATLYWYRQILGQGPELLVQFQDESVVDDSQLPKDRFSAERLKGVDSTLKIQPAELGDSAMYLCASSYLGPRGNTEAFFGQGTRLTVV.